The entry below gives a single TCR beta chain sequence along with its context. This sample was taken from a study of shared clonotypes between healthy human individuals. The protocol was immunoSEQ multiplex PCR, while the TCRdb copy is restricted to in-frame clones and leaves out a portion. The table includes some 2.1 million clones, 90% to 95% detected once. V shed 7 bases, J shed 4 bases, and the junction held 9 bases outside the gene matches. CDR3 length equals 14 residues. From germline, CDR1 is SGHAT and CDR2 FQNNGV. Sample: naive CD4+ T cells sorted from blood. Documented subset: CD45RA+ positively selected. The receptor's source is a man aged 18 to 29 in good health. The chain links TRBV11-2 to TRBJ2-7; 8 nucleotides match TRBD2. The CDR3 region is CASTQSGSGYEQYF. CDR3 bases: TGTGCCAGCACTCAAAGCGGGAGTGGTTACGAGCAGTACTTC.